One T cell receptor beta chain is described in this entry. This entry comes from a study of T cells in Graves' hyperthyroidism and ophthalmopathy. CDR1 is MNHEY, CDR2 SMNVEV, per germline (reference sequence). The V end lost 5 bases, the J end lost 9 bases, and 23 bases lay between the germline ends. The CDR3 has 16 residues. Regions amplified from RNA transcripts were the TCR beta CDR3 regions. First-round RT-PCR of the TCR CDR3 relied on the HTBI primer set. TCRdb independently ran MiXCR on the multiplex PCR reads; one entry per CDR3 protein. This sample has 700,000 or so distinct CDR3 sequences, with 15% to 20% found just once.

The sequenced sample was blood. This TCR was recovered from a man aged 18 to 30 with Graves' hyperthyroidism. The chain combines TRBV27 with TRBJ2-1; possibly TRBD2 for D (5 bases). The CDR3 sequence: CASSPRGWERVTEQFF. Written as DNA, the CDR3 is TGTGCCAGCAGTCCTCGCGGGTGGGAGAGGGTCACTGAGCAGTTCTTC.